This T cell receptor beta chain is from a study of T cell clonality in common variable immunodeficiency. This clone was observed at least ten times. Its antigen remains unknown. Sequencing ends 3 residues short of the CDR3 end; the germline J gene provides the rest. Study outcomes and limitations: CVID patient heterogeneity limited repertoire-clinical complication correlations. CVID subjects showed higher TCRbeta clonality than healthy controls. What drives increased CVID clonality needs T cell subpopulation sequencing.

Using immunoSEQ multiplex PCR, the repertoire was profiled, and TCRdb retains in-frame clones only, with some absent. The sample shows tens of thousands of clones, none of them appearing just once. This CDR3 region has 18 residues. V shed 6 bases and J 0 bases; nucleotides not matched to a gene: 5. Germline CDR1 and CDR2: DFQATT and SNEGSKA (reference sequence). Sequencing used peripheral blood mononuclear cells. The genes are TRBV20-1 and TRBJ2-6; 16 bases map to TRBD2. This receptor was identified in a person aged 18-69 years in good health. This CDR3 is CSAPGLAGGPSGANVLTF. The CDR3 DNA, read in part, is TGCAGTGCCCCGGGACTAGCGGGAGGGCCCTCTGGGGCCAACGTC.